Shown below are 2 T cell receptor beta chains from a single sample sequenced in a study of vaccination and CD4 T cells after COVID-19. CD4+ T cells that had been cultured provided DNA sequenced with the Oncomine TCR Beta short-read assay. TCRdb itself ran the PCR reads through MiXCR, one entry per CDR3 protein. The sample carries roughly 20,000 distinct CDR3 sequences, approximately 40% recorded once. These receptors' antigens are unknown. Treatment defined: approximately nine-day PBMC culture with coronavirus spike peptide pools or control peptides (ViraFEST assay). The source material was CD4+ T cells from blood, cultured in vitro, sampled after SARS-CoV-2 vaccination. The receptors derive from a human donor who had recovered from COVID-19.

The chain has TRBV28 and TRBJ1-1; a weak D match, TRBD1 (5 bases). With 3 bases removed from V and 1 base from J, the gap between germline ends came to 12 bases. The CDR3 spans 15 residues. Germline values: CDR1 MDHEN, CDR2 SYDVKM. As DNA, the CDR3 is TGTGCCAGCAGTTTGCTCGGGGCGAAGAACACTGAAGCTTTCTTT. As protein: CASSLLGAKNTEAFF.

The CDR3 nucleotides read TGTGCCAGCAGTGTCAGGTTTACCTATGGCTACACCTTC. Protein sequence: CASSVRFTYGYTF. The gene calls are TRBV12-3 or TRBV12-4 and TRBJ1-2; D is ambiguous. V was shortened by 5 bases and J by 4 bases, with 11 bases between the two germline ends. The length of the CDR3 is 13 residues.